A few counts support the clone carrying this T cell receptor (beta chain). The antigen remains unidentified. The data originate from a study of response to subunit inactivated influenza vaccine. General study results and limits: Each seasonal flu vaccination may recruit only limited new T cells, authors suggested.

The CDR3 loop spans 14 amino acids. Trimming pared 3 bases from V and 4 bases from J, leaving 13 bases between. From the RT-PCR reads, TCRdb called clonotypes with MiXCR, one entry per CDR3 protein. This table has about half a million distinct CDR3 sequences, 7.6% appearing once. The TCR sequence derives from a man between 50 and 69 years old who received an inactivated influenza vaccine. The material sequenced was PBMCs from blood, taken around 25 months after vaccination. The gene calls are TRBV12-3 or TRBV12-4 and TRBJ2-7, with TRBD1 as a possible D gene (6 bases). CDR3 sequence (DNA): TGTGCCAGCAGTTTCCAAGGGGGTGGTTACGAGCAGTACTTC. This gives the protein CASSFQGGGYEQYF.